This T cell receptor (beta chain) came from a study of PD-L1 blockade in urothelial cancer (dated by TCRdb to about 2017). Broadly, across the study: Therapy was started in about 2014 for all patients, and atezolizumab 1,200 mg was administered intravenously every 3 weeks. Somatic, immune and clinical correlates of response to PD-L1 blockade with atezolizumab in urothelial cancer were the focus of an exploratory multi-omic analysis. TCR sequencing covered pretreatment tumor samples and matched, serially collected peripheral blood taken before and after atezolizumab treatment. Blood samples gave median yields of approximately 130,000 T cells and around 88,000 unique TCRs, along with a median clonality of roughly 0.08. Around 29 patients had pretreatment blood TCR-seq, around 24 had at least one posttreatment blood collection, and around 24 had tumor TCR-seq. Blood samples were analyzed at 3 weeks after treatment start (second dose) and at 6 weeks after treatment start. Durable clinical benefit was defined as progression-free survival longer than 6 months, and TCR features were also tested against progression-free and overall survival. About 85% of the roughly 29 patients were males with bladder-origin urothelial cancer, and about 65% of the roughly 30 reported a prior smoking history. In the same patients, pretreatment tumors underwent whole exome sequencing and RNA sequencing in addition to TCR sequencing. Roughly nine patients achieved durable clinical benefit and roughly 20 did not. Patients had an ECOG performance status of 0 or 1 and had received between 0 and 3 prior chemotherapy regimens.

To note about this clone: The antigen it binds to is not known. No base-level quality is on record; no much larger clone is a single base apart.

Reading the germline V gene gives CDR1 MDHEN and CDR2 SYDVKM. Reading from cysteine to phenylalanine, the CDR3 counts 18 amino acids. Of the read, only the CDR3 DNA is kept; its 54 bases are in frame from base 1. V loses 6 bases at its end and J loses 7 bases; junction bases beyond the gene matches: 13. The sample's time point, from its label and the paper: pretreatment peripheral blood. A total of under 35 patients with locally advanced or metastatic urothelial carcinoma, treated at Memorial Sloan Kettering on a trial protocol, made up the cohort. Peripheral blood mononuclear cells were collected pretreatment and during treatment, at between 1 and 8 total time points per patient. The Qiagen DNeasy Blood extraction kit was used to purify genomic DNA from total PBMCs and tumor samples. PBMCs were collected pretreatment and during treatment and were isolated and stored as previously described. Broad study findings and their caveats: A pretreatment peripheral blood TCR clonality below the median was linked to improved progression-free and overall survival. Patients with durable benefit showed greater expansion of tumor-associated TCR clones in peripheral blood 3 weeks after starting treatment (n = 22, p = 0.022). Because the sample size was small (n of about 29) and many exploratory analyses were performed, the results are intended to be hypothesis-generating.

Each PCR received spiked-in synthetic TCR analog templates so that absolute template abundance could be estimated from read counts. The immunoSEQ assay used bias-controlled V and J gene primers to amplify TCRbeta CDR3 regions from genomic DNA. Rearranged TCRbeta segments were sequenced at approximately 20X coverage. The study's own analysis went as follows. Sequencing errors were corrected by clustering, and CDR3s were annotated against IMGT so that V, D and J genes could be assigned. Downstream analyses used only productive TCRbeta rearrangements and left out out-of-frame or stop-codon sequences. Clonality was computed as one minus Shannon entropy normalized by the log of the number of unique productive sequences. Fisher's exact test with Benjamini-Hochberg correction, at a threshold of adjusted p below 0.01, was used to find clones that differed between time points or between blood and tumor. TCRdb re-hosts the immuneACCESS table, in-frame sequences only. Its copies lack some clones; in the studies checked, an unresolved V gene accounts for under half of them, and the cause for the rest is not known. V and J calls and clone size are copied from that table; D and trimming were computed from the DNA. This sample holds 80,000 to 90,000 clones; 85% to 90% were observed only once. The ten biggest clones cover around an eighth of the sample.

Here the sequenced sample was PBMCs, taken around atezolizumab (anti-PD-L1) treatment. The source of this sequence is a man aged 60 to 69 with urothelial cancer. This receptor chain uses TRBV28 and TRBJ2-2; 14 central nucleotides agree with TRBD2. The DNA sequence is given as TGTGCCAGCAGCCCCCCAGGGAGGGGACTAGCGGGAGTCGGGGAGCTGTTTTTT. Translation gives CASSPPGRGLAGVGELFF.